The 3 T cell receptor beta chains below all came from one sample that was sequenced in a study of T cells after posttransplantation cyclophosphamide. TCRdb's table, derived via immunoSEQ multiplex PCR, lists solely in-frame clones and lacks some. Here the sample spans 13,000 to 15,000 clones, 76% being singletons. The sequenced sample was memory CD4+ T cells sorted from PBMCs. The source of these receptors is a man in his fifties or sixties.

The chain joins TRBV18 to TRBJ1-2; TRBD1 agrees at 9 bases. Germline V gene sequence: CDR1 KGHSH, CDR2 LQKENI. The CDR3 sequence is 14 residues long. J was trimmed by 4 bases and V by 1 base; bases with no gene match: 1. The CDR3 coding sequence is TGTGCCAGCTCACCACAGGACAGGGGCTATGGCTACACCTTC. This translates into CASSPQDRGYGYTF.

CDR3 coding DNA: TGTGCCACCAGCACCTTATTTCAGGGATTAACAGATACGCAGTATTTT. The encoded protein is CATSTLFQGLTDTQYF. The genes are TRBV15 and TRBJ2-3, with D tentatively TRBD1 (5 bases). CDR1 is LNHNV and CDR2 is YYDKDF in the germline V gene (reference sequence). The CDR3 is 16 amino acids. Trimming took off 4 bases at V and 3 bases at J, with 17 bases between the two ends.

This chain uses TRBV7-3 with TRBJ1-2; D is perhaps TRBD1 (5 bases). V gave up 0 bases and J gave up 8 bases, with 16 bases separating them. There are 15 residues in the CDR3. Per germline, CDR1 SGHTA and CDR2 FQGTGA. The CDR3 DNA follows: TGTGCCAGCAGCTTAACCCCCCCAGGGAGGAACGGCTACACCTTC. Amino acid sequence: CASSLTPPGRNGYTF.